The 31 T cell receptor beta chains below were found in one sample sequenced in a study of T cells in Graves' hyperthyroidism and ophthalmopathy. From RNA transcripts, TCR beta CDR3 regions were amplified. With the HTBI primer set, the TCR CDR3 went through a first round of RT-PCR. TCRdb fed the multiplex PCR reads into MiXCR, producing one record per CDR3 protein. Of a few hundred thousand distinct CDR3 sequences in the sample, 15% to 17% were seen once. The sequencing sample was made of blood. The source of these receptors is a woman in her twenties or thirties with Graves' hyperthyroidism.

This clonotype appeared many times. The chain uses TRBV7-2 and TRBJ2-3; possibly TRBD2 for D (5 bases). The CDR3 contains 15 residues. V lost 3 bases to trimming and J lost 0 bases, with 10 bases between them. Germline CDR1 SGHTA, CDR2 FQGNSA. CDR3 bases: TGTGCCAGCAGCTTGAGCGGCTTTAGCACAGATACGCAGTATTTT. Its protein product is CASSLSGFSTDTQYF.

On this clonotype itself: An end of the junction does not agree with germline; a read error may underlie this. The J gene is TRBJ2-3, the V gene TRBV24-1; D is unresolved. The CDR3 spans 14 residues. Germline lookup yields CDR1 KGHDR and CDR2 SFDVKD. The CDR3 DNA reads TGTGTCACCAGTGATTTGCGTACGACAGATACGCAGTATTTT. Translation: CVTSDLRTTDTQYF.

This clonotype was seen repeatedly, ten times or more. The CDR3, as DNA: TGCAGCGTTGAGCGGGAGGGCCTAGATGAGCAGTTCTTC. It encodes CSVEREGLDEQFF. The J gene is TRBJ2-1, the V gene TRBV29-1; 9 bases are a match to TRBD2. The V and J ends lost 3 bases and 8 bases, in that order; junction bases with no gene match: 5. This CDR3 is 13 amino acids long. The germline gives CDR1 SQVTM, CDR2 ANQGSEA.

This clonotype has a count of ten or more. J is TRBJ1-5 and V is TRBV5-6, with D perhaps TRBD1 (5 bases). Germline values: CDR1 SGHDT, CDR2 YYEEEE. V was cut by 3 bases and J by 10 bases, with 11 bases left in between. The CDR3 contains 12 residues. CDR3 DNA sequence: TGTGCCAGCAGCTCCAGGGTTCAACCCCAGCATTTT. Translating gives CASSSRVQPQHF.

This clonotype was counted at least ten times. The CDR3 region has the DNA TGCAGTGCTAGAGAGGAGGGTAGCGGCAGAAGAGATACGCAGTATTTT. Translating gives CSAREEGSGRRDTQYF. The rearrangement joins TRBV20-1 to TRBJ2-3; possible D gene TRBD2, 6 bases. The V end lost 0 bases, the J end lost 5 bases, and 18 bases lay between the germline ends. The CDR3 covers 16 residues. The germline V gene encodes CDR1 DFQATT and CDR2 SNEGSKA (reference sequence).

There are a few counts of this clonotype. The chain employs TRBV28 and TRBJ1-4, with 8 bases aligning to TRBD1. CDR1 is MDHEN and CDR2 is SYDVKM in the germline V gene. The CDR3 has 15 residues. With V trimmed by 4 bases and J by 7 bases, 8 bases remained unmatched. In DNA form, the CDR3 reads TGTGCCAGCAGTTCACCCCAGGGGGCCGGTGAAAAACTGTTTTTT. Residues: CASSSPQGAGEKLFF. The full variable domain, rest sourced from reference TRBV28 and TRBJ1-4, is DVKVTQSSRYLVKRTGEKVFLECVQDMDHENMFWYRQDPGLGLRLIYFSYDVKMKEKGDIPEGYSVSREKKERFSLILESASTNQTSMYLCASSSPQGAGEKLFFGSGTQLSVL.

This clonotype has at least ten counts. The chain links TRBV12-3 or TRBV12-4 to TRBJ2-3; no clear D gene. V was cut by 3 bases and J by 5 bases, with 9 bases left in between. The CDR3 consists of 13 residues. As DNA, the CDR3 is TGTGCCAGCAGTTTTGCGGCAGAAGATACGCAGTATTTT. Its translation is CASSFAAEDTQYF.

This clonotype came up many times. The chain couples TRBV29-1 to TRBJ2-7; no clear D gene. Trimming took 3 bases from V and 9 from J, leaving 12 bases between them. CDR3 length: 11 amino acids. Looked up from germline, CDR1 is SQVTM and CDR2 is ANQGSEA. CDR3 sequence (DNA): TGCAGCGTTGATTCTTTCGGTGGGCAGTACTTC. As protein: CSVDSFGGQYF.

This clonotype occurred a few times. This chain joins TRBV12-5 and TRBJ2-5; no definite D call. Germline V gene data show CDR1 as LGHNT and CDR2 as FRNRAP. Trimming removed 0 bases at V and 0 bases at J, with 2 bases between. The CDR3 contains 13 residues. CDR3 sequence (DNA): TGTGCTAGTGGTTTGGTCCACCAAGAGACCCAGTACTTC. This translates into CASGLVHQETQYF.

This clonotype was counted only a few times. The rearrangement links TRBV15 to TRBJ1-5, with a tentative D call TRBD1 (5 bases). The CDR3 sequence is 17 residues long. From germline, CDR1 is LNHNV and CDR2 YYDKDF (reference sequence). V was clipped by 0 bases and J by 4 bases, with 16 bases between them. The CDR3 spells CATSRDFAGGSNQPQHF. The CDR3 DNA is TGTGCCACCAGCAGAGATTTTGCCGGGGGTTCTAATCAGCCCCAGCATTTT.

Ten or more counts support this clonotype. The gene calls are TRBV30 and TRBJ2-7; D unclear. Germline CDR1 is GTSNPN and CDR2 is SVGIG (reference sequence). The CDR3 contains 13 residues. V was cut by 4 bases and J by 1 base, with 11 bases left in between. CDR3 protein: CAWTRDGSYEQYF. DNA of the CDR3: TGTGCCTGGACAAGAGATGGGTCCTACGAGCAGTACTTC.

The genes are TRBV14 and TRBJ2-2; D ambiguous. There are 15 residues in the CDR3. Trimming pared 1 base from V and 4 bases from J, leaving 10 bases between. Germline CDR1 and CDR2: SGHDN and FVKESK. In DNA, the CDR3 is TGTGCCAGCAGCCAAGTCTTAGCAGCCACCGGGGAGCTGTTTTTT. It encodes CASSQVLAATGELFF.

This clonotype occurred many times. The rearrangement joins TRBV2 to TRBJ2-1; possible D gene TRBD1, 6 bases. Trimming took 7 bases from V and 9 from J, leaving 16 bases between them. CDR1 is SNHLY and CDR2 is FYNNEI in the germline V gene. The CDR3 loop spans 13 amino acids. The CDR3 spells CASTTGTTGEQFF. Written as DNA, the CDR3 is TGTGCCAGCACCACCGGGACAACCGGTGAGCAGTTCTTC.

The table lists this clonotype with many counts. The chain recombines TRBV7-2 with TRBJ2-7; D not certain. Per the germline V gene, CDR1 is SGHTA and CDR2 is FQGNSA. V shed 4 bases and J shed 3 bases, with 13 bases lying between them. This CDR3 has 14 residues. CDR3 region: CASSSWTIGYEQYF. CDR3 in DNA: TGTGCCAGCAGCTCATGGACCATTGGCTACGAGCAGTACTTC. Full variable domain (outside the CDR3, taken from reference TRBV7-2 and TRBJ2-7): GAGVSQSPSNKVTEKGKDVELRCDPISGHTALYWYRQSLGQGLEFLIYFQGNSAPDKSGLPSDRFSAERTGGSVSTLTIQRTQQEDSAVYLCASSSWTIGYEQYFGPGTRLTVT.

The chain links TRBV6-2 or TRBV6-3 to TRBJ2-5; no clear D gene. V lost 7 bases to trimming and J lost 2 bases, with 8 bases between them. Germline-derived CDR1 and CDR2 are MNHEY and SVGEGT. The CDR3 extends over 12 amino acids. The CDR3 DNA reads TGTGCCAGCAATAGGTGGCAAGAGACCCAGTACTTC. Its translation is CASNRWQETQYF.

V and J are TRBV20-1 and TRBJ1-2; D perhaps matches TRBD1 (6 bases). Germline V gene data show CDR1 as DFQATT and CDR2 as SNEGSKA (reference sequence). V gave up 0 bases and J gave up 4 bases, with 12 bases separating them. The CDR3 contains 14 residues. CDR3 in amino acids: CSARDSTGTYGYTF. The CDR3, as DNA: TGCAGTGCTAGAGATTCAACAGGGACCTATGGCTACACCTTC.

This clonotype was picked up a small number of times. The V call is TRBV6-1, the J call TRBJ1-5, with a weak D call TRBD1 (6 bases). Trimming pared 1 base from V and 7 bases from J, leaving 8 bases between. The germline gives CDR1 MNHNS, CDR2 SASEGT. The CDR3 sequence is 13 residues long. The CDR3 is CASSEGDRQPQHF. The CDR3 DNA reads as TGTGCCAGCAGTGAAGGAGACAGGCAGCCCCAGCATTTT.

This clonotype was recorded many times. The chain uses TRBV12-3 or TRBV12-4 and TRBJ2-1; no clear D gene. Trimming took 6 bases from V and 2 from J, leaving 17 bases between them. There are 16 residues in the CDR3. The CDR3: CASSPLGSPTYNEQFF. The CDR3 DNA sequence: TGTGCCAGCAGCCCTCTGGGCAGCCCGACCTACAATGAGCAGTTCTTC.

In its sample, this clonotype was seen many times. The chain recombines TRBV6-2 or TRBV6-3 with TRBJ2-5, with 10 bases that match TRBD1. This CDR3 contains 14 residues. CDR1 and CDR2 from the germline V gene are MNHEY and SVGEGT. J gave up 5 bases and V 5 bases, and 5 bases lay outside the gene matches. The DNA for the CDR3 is TGTGCCAGCAGTACCGGACAGGGGGTCGAGACCCAGTACTTC. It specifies CASSTGQGVETQYF.

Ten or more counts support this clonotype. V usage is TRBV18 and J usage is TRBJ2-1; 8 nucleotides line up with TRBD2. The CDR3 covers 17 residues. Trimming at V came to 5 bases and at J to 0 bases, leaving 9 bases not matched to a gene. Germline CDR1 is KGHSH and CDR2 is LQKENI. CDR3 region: CASSGLARSSSYNEQFF. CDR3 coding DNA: TGTGCCAGCTCAGGACTAGCACGTAGCAGCTCCTACAATGAGCAGTTCTTC.

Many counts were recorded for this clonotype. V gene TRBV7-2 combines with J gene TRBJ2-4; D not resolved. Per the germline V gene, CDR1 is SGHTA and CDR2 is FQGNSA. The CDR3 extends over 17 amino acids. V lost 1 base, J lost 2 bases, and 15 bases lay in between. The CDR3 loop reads CASSLEGRKPSKNIQYF. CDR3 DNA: TGTGCCAGCAGCTTAGAAGGGCGGAAGCCCTCCAAAAACATTCAGTACTTC. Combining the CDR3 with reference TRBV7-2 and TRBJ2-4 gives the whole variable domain GAGVSQSPSNKVTEKGKDVELRCDPISGHTALYWYRQSLGQGLEFLIYFQGNSAPDKSGLPSDRFSAERTGGSVSTLTIQRTQQEDSAVYLCASSLEGRKPSKNIQYFGAGTRLSVL.

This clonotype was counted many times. CDR3 sequence: CASSVDRTYEQYF. CDR3 DNA: TGTGCCAGCAGTGTGGACCGAACCTACGAGCAGTACTTC. The chain employs TRBV6-1 and TRBJ2-7; D ambiguous. Per the germline V gene, CDR1 is MNHNS and CDR2 is SASEGT. Between the trimmed V and J ends, which lost 4 bases and 2 bases, there was a span of 9 bases. The CDR3 consists of 13 residues.

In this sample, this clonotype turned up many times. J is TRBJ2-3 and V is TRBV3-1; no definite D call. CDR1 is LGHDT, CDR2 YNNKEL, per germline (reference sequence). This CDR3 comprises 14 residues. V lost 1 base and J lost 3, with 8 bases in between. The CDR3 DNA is TGTGCCAGCAGCCAAGTTTTCACGACAGATACGCAGTATTTT. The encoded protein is CASSQVFTTDTQYF.

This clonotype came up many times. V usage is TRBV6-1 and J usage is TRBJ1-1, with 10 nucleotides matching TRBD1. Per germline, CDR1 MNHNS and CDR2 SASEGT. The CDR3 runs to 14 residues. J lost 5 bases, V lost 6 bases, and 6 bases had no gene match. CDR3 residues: CASSATGGWTEAFF. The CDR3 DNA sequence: TGTGCCAGCAGCGCGACAGGGGGCTGGACTGAAGCTTTCTTT.

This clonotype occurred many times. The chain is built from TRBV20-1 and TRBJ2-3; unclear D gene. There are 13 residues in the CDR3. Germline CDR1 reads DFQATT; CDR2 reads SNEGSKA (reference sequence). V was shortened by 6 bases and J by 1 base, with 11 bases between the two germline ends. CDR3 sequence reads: CSAPRSGTDTQYF. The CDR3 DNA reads TGCAGTGCCCCCAGGAGTGGCACAGATACGCAGTATTTT.

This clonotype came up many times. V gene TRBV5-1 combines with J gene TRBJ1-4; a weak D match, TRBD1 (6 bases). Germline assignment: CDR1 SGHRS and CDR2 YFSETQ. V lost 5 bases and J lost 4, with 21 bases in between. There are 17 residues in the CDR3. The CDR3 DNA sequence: TGCGCCAGCAGTTTAGGACAGCCAACCCTGGGTAATGAAAAACTGTTTTTT. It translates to CASSLGQPTLGNEKLFF.

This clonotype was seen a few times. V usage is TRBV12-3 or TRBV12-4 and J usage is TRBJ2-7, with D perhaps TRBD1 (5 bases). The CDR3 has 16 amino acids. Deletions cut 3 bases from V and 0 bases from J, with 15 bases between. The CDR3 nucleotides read TGTGCCAGCAGTTTTTTAAGGGGCTTCGACTCCTACGAGCAGTACTTC. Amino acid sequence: CASSFLRGFDSYEQYF.

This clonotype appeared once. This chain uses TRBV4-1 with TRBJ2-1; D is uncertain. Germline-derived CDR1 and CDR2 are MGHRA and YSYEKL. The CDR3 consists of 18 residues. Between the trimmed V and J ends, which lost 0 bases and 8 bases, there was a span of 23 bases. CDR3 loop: CASSQEPPWKSWSYEQFF. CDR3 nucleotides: TGCGCCAGCAGCCAAGAACCGCCTTGGAAGTCGTGGTCGTATGAGCAGTTCTTC.

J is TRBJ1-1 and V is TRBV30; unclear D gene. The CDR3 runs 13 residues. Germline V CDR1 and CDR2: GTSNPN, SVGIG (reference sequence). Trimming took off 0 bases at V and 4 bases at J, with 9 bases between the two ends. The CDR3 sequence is CAWSVQGSTEAFF. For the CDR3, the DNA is TGTGCCTGGAGTGTACAAGGGTCCACTGAAGCTTTCTTT. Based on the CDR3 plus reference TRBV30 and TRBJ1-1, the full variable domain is SQTIHQWPATLVQPVGSPLSLECTVEGTSNPNLYWYRQAAGRGLQLLFYSVGIGQISSEVPQNLSASRPQDRQFILSSKKLLLSDSGFYLCAWSVQGSTEAFFGQGTRLTVV.

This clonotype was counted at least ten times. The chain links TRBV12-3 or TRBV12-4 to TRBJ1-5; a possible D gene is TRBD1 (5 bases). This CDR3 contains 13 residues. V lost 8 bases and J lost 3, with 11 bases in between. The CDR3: CASGLQVNQPQHF. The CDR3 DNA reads TGTGCCAGCGGGTTACAGGTCAATCAGCCCCAGCATTTT.

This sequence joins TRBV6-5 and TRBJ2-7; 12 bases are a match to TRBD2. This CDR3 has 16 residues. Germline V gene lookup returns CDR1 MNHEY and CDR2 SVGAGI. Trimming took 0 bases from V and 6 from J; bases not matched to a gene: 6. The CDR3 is CASSYSRLAGVGEQYF. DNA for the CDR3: TGTGCCAGCAGTTACTCGAGACTAGCGGGAGTTGGCGAGCAGTACTTC.